Here is one T cell receptor beta chain with its context. Its specificity is unknown. Isolated RNA was reverse transcribed in full, so expressed TCRB transcripts were sequenced. Naive, central memory and regulatory T cell samples came to a mean of approximately 3.57 million reads. Sequencing used immunoSEQ multiplex PCR; TCRdb keeps in-frame clones, though not all of them. The sample lists 200,000 to 250,000 clones; 16% were seen once. This entry is derived from a study of beta chain features in type 1 diabetes. The study, taken as a whole, reports: Researchers report that Type 1 diabetes patients had moderately but significantly shorter TCRB CDR3s across all four CD4+ subsets.

The CDR3 extends over 14 amino acids. V lost 1 base and J 4 bases, leaving 7 bases between the germline ends. CDR1 ENHRY and CDR2 SYGVKD come from the germline V gene. This receptor was obtained from a man aged 25-45 years with type 1 diabetes. Sequences were obtained from naive CD4+ T cells from blood. The chain couples TRBV10-3 to TRBJ2-2, with D uncertain. The CDR3 sequence is CAISEFRITGELFF. CDR3 nucleotide sequence: TGTGCCATCAGTGAGTTCCGAATCACCGGGGAGCTGTTTTTT.